The entry that follows covers one T cell receptor (beta chain) sequence. The source of the sample is a study of Ad26.COV2.S vaccination and SARS-CoV-2 variants. The junction had 10 bases not matched to a gene; V was cut back by 5 bases and J by 9 bases. Germline CDR1 MDHEN, CDR2 SYDVKM. The CDR3 totals 15 residues. The assay was immunoSEQ multiplex PCR, and TCRdb's table has in-frame clones only and misses some. The sample yields 150,000 to 200,000 clones, around 85% seen once. The TCR comes from a human donor who had recovered from COVID-19. The V gene is TRBV28, the J gene TRBJ1-6; 7 bases fit TRBD1. The specimen comprised peripheral blood, sampled after recovery from COVID-19. CDR3 sequence: CASSPPTGYGSPLHF. The DNA of the CDR3 is TGTGCCAGCAGTCCCCCGACAGGGTATGGTTCACCCCTCCACTTT.